A selection of T cell receptor beta chains follows, all from one sample in a study of early T cells in non-severe SARS-CoV-2 infection. TCRdb passed the 5' RACE reads through MiXCR, listing each CDR3 protein once. This sample has 66,000 or so distinct CDR3 sequences, with 9.5% to 14% found just once. The material sequenced was whole blood. Receptors were obtained from an adult who was a healthcare worker with PCR-confirmed SARS-CoV-2 infection or an uninfected control (not recorded which). Both conserved end residues are part of each CDR3. The order of the fields is CDR3 length, J gene, V gene, D gene, clone size, CDR3 protein, CDR3 DNA. D genes are given only for firm matches. Rows give clone size only sometimes, using once, few, many, or a class for an expanded clone.

len: 21
j_gene: TRBJ2-4
v_gene: TRBV18
d_gene: NA
abundance: NA
CDR3aa: CASSPLPRGRDPLLAKNIQYF
CDR3nt: TGTGCCAGCTCACCACTACCCCGCGGCAGGGATCCCCTTTTAGCCAAAAACATTCAGTACTTC

len: 18
j_gene: TRBJ2-3
v_gene: TRBV5-1
d_gene: TRBD2
abundance: NA
CDR3aa: CASSLKLAGGGHTDTQYF
CDR3nt: TGCGCCAGCAGCTTGAAACTAGCGGGGGGCGGACACACAGATACGCAGTATTTT

len: 14
j_gene: TRBJ2-5
v_gene: TRBV10-3
d_gene: NA
abundance: many
CDR3aa: CAISEVPTGETQYF
CDR3nt: TGTGCCATCAGTGAGGTGCCTACAGGGGAGACCCAGTACTTC

len: 13
j_gene: TRBJ1-1
v_gene: TRBV2
d_gene: NA
abundance: many
CDR3aa: CASQNLGGAEAFF
CDR3nt: TGTGCCAGCCAAAATCTTGGTGGGGCTGAAGCTTTCTTT

len: 13
j_gene: TRBJ2-7
v_gene: TRBV5-1
d_gene: TRBD1
abundance: many
CDR3aa: CASQRQGTYEQYF
CDR3nt: TGCGCCAGCCAACGACAGGGGACCTACGAGCAGTACTTC

len: 14
j_gene: TRBJ1-1
v_gene: TRBV7-9
d_gene: NA
abundance: many
CDR3aa: CASSLAGRHTEAFF
CDR3nt: TGTGCCAGCAGCTTAGCGGGCCGTCACACTGAAGCTTTCTTT

len: 15
j_gene: TRBJ1-4
v_gene: TRBV12-2
d_gene: NA
abundance: many
CDR3aa: CASRLGGVGNEKLFF
CDR3nt: TGTGCAAGTCGCTTAGGGGGGGTCGGTAATGAAAAACTGTTTTTT

len: 16
j_gene: TRBJ2-1
v_gene: TRBV19
d_gene: NA
abundance: many
CDR3aa: CASSPRDNSGYNEQFF
CDR3nt: TGTGCCAGTAGTCCCCGCGACAATTCAGGTTACAATGAGCAGTTCTTC

len: 15
j_gene: TRBJ1-1
v_gene: TRBV2
d_gene: NA
abundance: many
CDR3aa: CASSELRPGRAEAFF
CDR3nt: TGTGCCAGCAGTGAATTGCGGCCTGGGAGGGCTGAAGCTTTCTTT

len: 14
j_gene: TRBJ1-5
v_gene: TRBV2
d_gene: TRBD1
abundance: many
CDR3aa: CASTPGTVNQPQHF
CDR3nt: TGTGCCAGCACCCCCGGGACAGTAAATCAGCCCCAGCATTTT

len: 15
j_gene: TRBJ2-1
v_gene: TRBV10-2
d_gene: NA
abundance: many
CDR3aa: CASSPDPTTYNEQFF
CDR3nt: TGCGCCAGCAGTCCGGACCCCACAACCTACAATGAGCAGTTCTTC

len: 14
j_gene: TRBJ2-7
v_gene: TRBV3-1
d_gene: NA
abundance: few
CDR3aa: CASSQVQSSYEQYF
CDR3nt: TGTGCCAGCAGCCAGGTTCAGAGCTCCTACGAGCAGTACTTC

len: 14
j_gene: TRBJ1-2
v_gene: TRBV12-3/TRBV12-4
d_gene: NA
abundance: many
CDR3aa: CASRQLGSIYGYTF
CDR3nt: TGTGCCAGCAGGCAGCTTGGGAGCATCTATGGCTACACCTTC

len: 17
j_gene: TRBJ2-2
v_gene: TRBV9
d_gene: TRBD1
abundance: many
CDR3aa: CASSDYRGRGDTGELFF
CDR3nt: TGTGCCAGCAGCGATTACAGGGGGCGCGGGGACACCGGGGAGCTGTTTTTT

len: 14
j_gene: TRBJ1-6
v_gene: TRBV9
d_gene: NA
abundance: NA
CDR3aa: CASSPQVPNSPLHF
CDR3nt: TGTGCCAGCAGCCCCCAGGTTCCTAATTCACCCCTCCATTTT

len: 15
j_gene: TRBJ2-1
v_gene: TRBV7-9
d_gene: NA
abundance: many
CDR3aa: CASSLDTISYNEQFF
CDR3nt: TGTGCCAGCAGCTTAGATACCATCTCCTACAATGAGCAGTTCTTC

len: 15
j_gene: TRBJ2-7
v_gene: TRBV9
d_gene: NA
abundance: NA
CDR3aa: CASSVDPGTLYEQYF
CDR3nt: TGTGCCAGCAGCGTAGATCCCGGGACACTCTACGAGCAGTACTTC

len: 14
j_gene: TRBJ2-7
v_gene: TRBV9
d_gene: TRBD2
abundance: many
CDR3aa: CASSRTSGPGEQYF
CDR3nt: TGTGCCAGCAGCAGAACTAGCGGTCCCGGCGAGCAGTACTTC

len: 15
j_gene: TRBJ2-7
v_gene: TRBV4-3
d_gene: TRBD2
abundance: many
CDR3aa: CASSQDGQAGDEQYF
CDR3nt: TGCGCCAGCAGCCAAGATGGGCAGGCGGGGGACGAGCAGTACTTC

len: 15
j_gene: TRBJ2-6
v_gene: TRBV19
d_gene: NA
abundance: many
CDR3aa: CATLADGARANVLTF
CDR3nt: TGTGCCACTCTCGCGGACGGGGCTCGGGCCAACGTCCTGACTTTC

len: 11
j_gene: TRBJ1-1
v_gene: TRBV29-1
d_gene: NA
abundance: NA
CDR3aa: CSVGLGVEAFF
CDR3nt: TGCAGCGTTGGATTAGGGGTTGAAGCTTTCTTT

len: 15
j_gene: TRBJ2-5
v_gene: TRBV7-2
d_gene: TRBD2
abundance: few
CDR3aa: CASSYDSGGGKTQYF
CDR3nt: TGTGCCAGCAGCTATGATAGCGGGGGGGGAAAGACCCAGTACTTC

len: 16
j_gene: TRBJ2-7
v_gene: TRBV7-6
d_gene: NA
abundance: many
CDR3aa: CASSLGRPNGGSEQYF
CDR3nt: TGTGCCAGCAGCTTAGGACGACCGAACGGGGGATCCGAGCAGTACTTC

len: 14
j_gene: TRBJ1-1
v_gene: TRBV7-2
d_gene: NA
abundance: NA
CDR3aa: CASSFGLGDTEAFF
CDR3nt: TGTGCCAGCAGCTTTGGGTTGGGGGACACTGAAGCTTTCTTT

len: 16
j_gene: TRBJ2-3
v_gene: TRBV4-1
d_gene: TRBD1
abundance: many
CDR3aa: CASSQEGTASTDTQYF
CDR3nt: TGCGCCAGCAGCCAAGAGGGGACAGCAAGCACAGATACGCAGTATTTT

len: 17
j_gene: TRBJ2-1
v_gene: TRBV11-2
d_gene: NA
abundance: many
CDR3aa: CASSLVPPSGRYNEQFF
CDR3nt: TGTGCCAGCAGCTTAGTCCCCCCGAGCGGGCGATACAATGAGCAGTTCTTC

len: 14
j_gene: TRBJ1-1
v_gene: TRBV21-1
d_gene: NA
abundance: NA
CDR3aa: CASARKGGLGRAFF
CDR3nt: TGTGCCAGCGCCCGAAAGGGGGGCCTAGGGCGAGCTTTCTTT

len: 16
j_gene: TRBJ2-3
v_gene: TRBV6-1
d_gene: TRBD2
abundance: many
CDR3aa: CASSSGLAGGSYTQYF
CDR3nt: TGTGCCAGCAGCTCAGGACTAGCGGGGGGATCCTATACGCAGTATTTT

len: 10
j_gene: TRBJ2-1
v_gene: TRBV29-1
d_gene: NA
abundance: NA
CDR3aa: CSAGRSEQFF
CDR3nt: TGCAGCGCCGGCCGGAGTGAGCAGTTCTTC

len: 14
j_gene: TRBJ2-7
v_gene: TRBV10-3
d_gene: NA
abundance: NA
CDR3aa: CAISDTAGRVEQYF
CDR3nt: TGTGCCATCTCCGACACGGCAGGTCGGGTCGAGCAGTACTTC

len: 17
j_gene: TRBJ1-1
v_gene: TRBV20-1
d_gene: TRBD1
abundance: few
CDR3aa: CSARPRQGGVMNTEAFF
CDR3nt: TGCAGTGCTAGACCTCGACAGGGGGGCGTCATGAACACTGAAGCTTTCTTT

len: 13
j_gene: TRBJ2-3
v_gene: TRBV29-1
d_gene: TRBD2
abundance: NA
CDR3aa: CSAPGLASDTQYF
CDR3nt: TGCAGCGCACCGGGACTAGCGTCGGATACGCAGTATTTT

len: 19
j_gene: TRBJ2-1
v_gene: TRBV7-9
d_gene: TRBD1
abundance: many
CDR3aa: CASSATSGQGGVFYNEQFF
CDR3nt: TGTGCCAGCAGCGCCACTTCGGGACAGGGGGGAGTATTTTACAATGAGCAGTTCTTC

len: 15
j_gene: TRBJ1-4
v_gene: TRBV7-8
d_gene: TRBD1
abundance: many
CDR3aa: CASSFSGQGSEKLFF
CDR3nt: TGTGCCAGCAGCTTTTCGGGACAGGGGTCCGAAAAACTGTTTTTT

len: 15
j_gene: TRBJ2-3
v_gene: TRBV10-3
d_gene: TRBD2
abundance: once
CDR3aa: CAITRSGGATDTQYF
CDR3nt: TGTGCCATCACCCGGAGCGGGGGGGCCACAGATACGCAGTATTTT

len: 15
j_gene: TRBJ1-6
v_gene: TRBV30
d_gene: NA
abundance: few
CDR3aa: CAWSPPAGENSPLHF
CDR3nt: TGTGCCTGGAGTCCCCCGGCTGGGGAAAATTCACCCCTCCACTTT

len: 14
j_gene: TRBJ2-2
v_gene: TRBV11-3
d_gene: NA
abundance: many
CDR3aa: CASSLRWGTGELFF
CDR3nt: TGTGCCAGCAGCTTAAGGTGGGGCACCGGGGAGCTGTTTTTT

len: 13
j_gene: TRBJ2-5
v_gene: TRBV7-2
d_gene: NA
abundance: few
CDR3aa: CASSPQGPGTQYF
CDR3nt: TGTGCCAGCAGCCCACAGGGCCCAGGGACCCAGTACTTC

len: 16
j_gene: TRBJ1-3
v_gene: TRBV7-2
d_gene: TRBD1
abundance: few
CDR3aa: CASSLGGTGGGNTIYF
CDR3nt: TGTGCCAGCAGCTTAGGCGGGACAGGGGGTGGAAACACCATATATTTT

len: 14
j_gene: TRBJ1-1
v_gene: TRBV29-1
d_gene: NA
abundance: NA
CDR3aa: CSVVVPPPNVEAFF
CDR3nt: TGCAGCGTTGTTGTCCCCCCTCCGAACGTCGAAGCTTTCTTT

len: 11
j_gene: TRBJ2-5
v_gene: TRBV7-9
d_gene: NA
abundance: many
CDR3aa: CASSAQETQYF
CDR3nt: TGTGCCAGCAGCGCGCAAGAGACCCAGTACTTC

len: 16
j_gene: TRBJ2-3
v_gene: TRBV7-3
d_gene: TRBD2
abundance: many
CDR3aa: CASRAGTSGAPDTQYF
CDR3nt: TGTGCCAGCAGAGCGGGGACTAGCGGGGCCCCCGATACGCAGTATTTT

len: 13
j_gene: TRBJ2-7
v_gene: TRBV29-1
d_gene: NA
abundance: few
CDR3aa: CSVEAGRSYEQYF
CDR3nt: TGCAGCGTTGAGGCAGGGAGGTCCTACGAGCAGTACTTC

len: 13
j_gene: TRBJ1-1
v_gene: TRBV29-1
d_gene: TRBD1
abundance: many
CDR3aa: CSVVDRRKTEAFF
CDR3nt: TGCAGCGTTGTGGACAGGAGGAAAACTGAAGCTTTCTTT

len: 13
j_gene: TRBJ1-1
v_gene: TRBV7-9
d_gene: NA
abundance: many
CDR3aa: CASSLVAGGEAFF
CDR3nt: TGTGCCAGCAGCTTAGTGGCAGGAGGTGAAGCTTTCTTT

len: 12
j_gene: TRBJ2-5
v_gene: TRBV29-1
d_gene: NA
abundance: few
CDR3aa: CSASVEGETQYF
CDR3nt: TGCAGCGCCTCCGTGGAGGGGGAGACCCAGTACTTC

len: 14
j_gene: TRBJ2-1
v_gene: TRBV20-1
d_gene: TRBD1
abundance: few
CDR3aa: CSARDRGDYNEQFF
CDR3nt: TGCAGTGCACGTGACAGGGGAGACTACAATGAGCAGTTCTTC

len: 16
j_gene: TRBJ2-1
v_gene: TRBV4-1
d_gene: TRBD2
abundance: many
CDR3aa: CASSQDPASGYNEQFF
CDR3nt: TGCGCCAGCAGCCAAGATCCGGCTAGCGGATACAATGAGCAGTTCTTC

len: 14
j_gene: TRBJ2-7
v_gene: TRBV5-6
d_gene: NA
abundance: NA
CDR3aa: CASSHYSGNYEQYF
CDR3nt: TGTGCCAGCAGCCACTACTCAGGGAATTACGAGCAGTACTTC

len: 16
j_gene: TRBJ2-3
v_gene: TRBV24-1
d_gene: NA
abundance: few
CDR3aa: CATSDPGGSGVDTQYF
CDR3nt: TGTGCCACCAGTGACCCTGGGGGGTCAGGGGTTGATACGCAGTATTTT

len: 20
j_gene: TRBJ2-5
v_gene: TRBV5-6
d_gene: NA
abundance: NA
CDR3aa: CASSLVGKRPTPLTQETQYF
CDR3nt: TGTGCCAGCAGCTTGGTCGGCAAGCGGCCCACACCCCTCACGCAAGAGACCCAGTACTTC